These 23 T cell receptor beta chains were all obtained from the same sample, sequenced in a study of response to subunit inactivated influenza vaccine. In TCRdb, the RT-PCR reads were re-called with MiXCR into one record per CDR3 protein. The data hold a few hundred thousand distinct CDR3 sequences, with about a fifth observed a single time. The sequencing used PBMCs from blood, collected approximately 20 months after vaccination. Receptors originate from a man aged 45 to 70 who received an inactivated influenza vaccine.

This clonotype occurred a few times. The chain couples TRBV6-6 to TRBJ2-1, with 10 bases aligning to TRBD1. V lost 6 bases to trimming and J lost 7 bases; unmatched junction nucleotides: 3. The CDR3 loop spans 13 amino acids. The germline gives CDR1 MNHNY, CDR2 SVGAGI (reference sequence). CDR3 residues: CASSGQGVNEQFF. CDR3 coding DNA: TGTGCCAGCAGCGGACAGGGGGTGAATGAGCAGTTCTTC.

This clonotype was picked up a small number of times. The rearrangement links TRBV7-2 to TRBJ1-5; D unclear. From germline, CDR1 is SGHTA and CDR2 FQGNSA. This CDR3 has 16 residues. V lost 5 bases to trimming and J lost 3 bases, with 17 bases between them. The CDR3 nucleotides are TGTGCCAGCAGCGCGGTGGCGGGGAACAACAATCAGCCCCAGCATTTT. This codes for CASSAVAGNNNQPQHF.

There are a few counts of this clonotype. V usage is TRBV18 and J usage is TRBJ1-2; tentatively, D is TRBD1 (6 bases). CDR1 KGHSH and CDR2 LQKENI come from the germline V gene. V lost 3 bases and J lost 0, with 17 bases in between. There are 17 residues in the CDR3. The CDR3 DNA sequence: TGTGCCAGCTCACCGAGGGGACAACCCGGATCTAACTATGGCTACACCTTC. Encoded protein: CASSPRGQPGSNYGYTF.

In nucleotides, the CDR3 is TGTGCCACCTATTCTGCGTCGAGCTCCTACGAGCAGTACTTC. Its protein is CATYSASSSYEQYF. The chain recombines TRBV21-1 with TRBJ2-7. TRBV21-1 is termed a pseudogene. The CDR3 sequence is 14 residues long.

This clonotype has at least ten counts. This chain uses TRBV14 with TRBJ2-7; the D gene is possibly TRBD1 (6 bases). Per the germline V gene, CDR1 is SGHDN and CDR2 is FVKESK. V shed 1 base and J shed 2 bases, with 12 bases lying between them. CDR3 size: 15 residues. The CDR3 DNA follows: TGTGCCAGCAGCCAAGGGCTGGCAGGGGCCTACGAGCAGTACTTC. Its protein is CASSQGLAGAYEQYF.

The chain couples TRBV25-1 to TRBJ1-5, with unresolved D. The CDR3 contains 17 residues. V shed 1 base and J shed 0 bases, with 13 bases lying between them. Germline values: CDR1 MGHDK, CDR2 SYGVNS. This CDR3 reads CASSELGKSYSNQPQHF. The CDR3 nucleotides are TGTGCCAGCAGTGAATTGGGGAAATCCTATAGCAATCAGCCCCAGCATTTT. Based on the CDR3 plus reference TRBV25-1 and TRBJ1-5, the full variable domain is EADIYQTPRYLVIGTGKKITLECSQTMGHDKMYWYQQDPGMELHLIHYSYGVNSTEKGDLSSESTVSRIRTEHFPLTLESARPSHTSQYLCASSELGKSYSNQPQHFGDGTRLSIL.

This clonotype was observed many times. The CDR3 nucleotides read TGTGCCAGCAGCCCCAGGACAGGGGGCTTTGAAGCTTTCTTT. Amino acid sequence: CASSPRTGGFEAFF. The chain combines TRBV7-8 with TRBJ1-1; 11 nucleotides line up with TRBD1. The germline gives CDR1 SGHVS, CDR2 FQNEAQ. CDR3 size: 14 residues. V lost 5 bases, J lost 7 bases, and 6 bases stayed unmatched.

This clonotype showed up many times. This chain links TRBV7-9 with TRBJ2-7; tentative D call: TRBD1 (6 bases). V dropped 4 bases and J dropped 1 base, with 11 bases sitting between them. CDR3 size: 14 residues. Germline-derived CDR1 and CDR2 are SEHNR and FQNEAQ (reference sequence). The CDR3 nucleotides are TGTGCCAGCAGCTCTGGACAGTCTTCCTACGAGCAGTACTTC. This gives the protein CASSSGQSSYEQYF. The whole variable domain, filled in from reference TRBV7-9 and TRBJ2-7, reads DTGVSQNPRHKITKRGQNVTFRCDPISEHNRLYWYRQTLGQGPEFLTYFQNEAQLEKSRLLSDRFSAERPKGSFSTLEIQRTEQGDSAMYLCASSSGQSSYEQYFGPGTRLTVT.

The genes are TRBV29-1 and TRBJ2-5, with D perhaps matching TRBD1 (5 bases). V was shortened by 7 bases and J by 2 bases, with 14 bases between the two germline ends. This CDR3 comprises 13 residues. Germline V gives CDR1 SQVTM, CDR2 ANQGSEA. DNA for the CDR3: TGCAGCGGGAGTCCAGGGATACAAGAGACCCAGTACTTC. Encoded protein: CSGSPGIQETQYF.

This clonotype showed up just a few times. The chain uses TRBV4-1 and TRBJ2-7, with 10 bases lining up with TRBD2. The CDR3 spans 14 residues. The ends lost 5 bases at V and 3 bases at J; junction bases unmatched: 4. Germline loops: CDR1 MGHRA, CDR2 YSYEKL. The CDR3 nucleotides are TGCGCCAGCAGCAAACTAGCGGGGATCTACGAGCAGTACTTC. This codes for CASSKLAGIYEQYF.

A word on this clonotype: A clone one base away is much larger, so this may be a read error. Lacking the conserved final phenylalanine or tryptophan, this CDR3 likely reflects a read error. This chain links TRBV18 with TRBJ2-7; TRBD2 matches at 14 bases. J gave up 3 bases and V 4 bases, and 8 bases lay outside the gene matches. This CDR3 comprises 17 residues. Germline CDR1 is KGHSH and CDR2 is LQKENI. Here the CDR3 reads CASSQTSGLAGGYEQYC. The CDR3 nucleotides are TGTGCCAGCTCACAAACGTCCGGACTAGCGGGAGGCTACGAGCAGTACTGC.

For this clonotype: The germline gene is not matched at one end of the junction; a read error may be the cause. The gene calls are TRBV20-1 and TRBJ1-5; no clear D gene. Germline loops: CDR1 DFQATT, CDR2 SNEGSKA (reference sequence). CDR3 length equals 15 residues. The CDR3 coding sequence is TGCAGTGCTAGAGATTCTCCGGGGAACAATCAGCCCCAGCAATTT. Its protein product is CSARDSPGNNQPQQF.

The chain employs TRBV7-9 and TRBJ2-1; D not certain. CDR1 and CDR2 (germline): SEHNR, FQNEAQ (reference sequence). The CDR3 runs to 12 residues. The V end lost 3 bases, the J end lost 9 bases, and 9 bases lay between the germline ends. The CDR3, as DNA: TGTGCCAGCAGCTTGGATAACGGTGAGCAGTTCTTC. Translation: CASSLDNGEQFF.

V gene TRBV5-1 combines with J gene TRBJ1-4; D possibly corresponds to TRBD1 (6 bases). V dropped 8 bases and J dropped 8 bases, with 19 bases sitting between them. The germline V gene encodes CDR1 SGHRS and CDR2 YFSETQ. CDR3 length equals 14 residues. The CDR3 DNA reads TGCGCCAGTGGTACCGGGACATTTGGCGAAAAACTGTTTTTT. Translation: CASGTGTFGEKLFF.

This clonotype came up a few times. The rearrangement joins TRBV6-5 to TRBJ1-1; a possible D gene is TRBD1 (5 bases). The V gene's germline CDR1 is MNHEY and CDR2 SVGAGI. The CDR3 loop spans 12 amino acids. The ends were cut back, 6 bases at V and 6 bases at J, with 11 bases in the middle. Here the CDR3 reads CASRTGGAEAFF. CDR3 in DNA: TGTGCCAGCAGAACGGGGGGGGCTGAAGCTTTCTTT.

The V call is TRBV4-3, the J call TRBJ1-1, with D unclear. The CDR3 extends over 13 amino acids. The V end was cut by 0 bases, the J end by 3 bases, with 5 bases between. The germline CDR1 and CDR2 sequences are LGHNA and YSLEER. CDR3 in DNA: TGCGCCAGCAGCCAAGACTCTTACACTGAAGCTTTCTTT. Protein product: CASSQDSYTEAFF.

Note on this clonotype: This sequence may be a read error, since a much larger clone differs from it by one base. The J gene is TRBJ1-1, the V gene TRBV19; D not certain. CDR1 is LNHDA, CDR2 SQIVND, per germline (reference sequence). The CDR3 extends over 16 amino acids. V lost 4 bases, J lost 0 bases, and 15 bases lay in between. CDR3 region: CASSNFRAALNTEAFF. CDR3 sequence (DNA): TGTGCCAGTAGTAACTTTCGGGCAGCGCTGAACACTGAAGCTTTCTTT.

A remark on this clonotype: The junction and the germline gene differ at one end; a read error may be behind it. This CDR3 reads CAIDRGYNSEAFF. In DNA form, the CDR3 reads TGTGCCATCGACAGGGGTTACAACAGTGAAGCTTTCTTT. The chain employs TRBV10-3 and TRBJ1-1; 8 bases are shared with TRBD1. Germline assignment: CDR1 ENHRY and CDR2 SYGVKD. The CDR3 is 13 residues long.

This clonotype was recorded many times. This chain uses TRBV7-8 with TRBJ1-1, with D perhaps matching TRBD1 (5 bases). This CDR3 is built from 15 residues. Trimming removed 0 bases at V and 1 base at J, with 9 bases between. CDR1 is SGHVS, CDR2 FQNEAQ, per germline. The CDR3 loop is CASSLAGARNTEAFF. The CDR3 nucleotides read TGTGCCAGCAGCTTAGCAGGGGCGAGGAACACTGAAGCTTTCTTT.

At least ten counts were recorded for this clonotype. The genes are TRBV28 and TRBJ1-1; D may be TRBD1 (6 bases). Per the germline V gene, CDR1 is MDHEN and CDR2 is SYDVKM. Trimming took off 10 bases at V and 6 bases at J, with 9 bases between the two ends. The CDR3 consists of 10 residues. For the CDR3, the DNA is TGTGCCACCCGACAGGCTGAAGCTTTCTTT. This codes for CATRQAEAFF.

V usage is TRBV27 and J usage is TRBJ1-6; the D gene is possibly TRBD1 (6 bases). Germline loops: CDR1 MNHEY, CDR2 SMNVEV (reference sequence). V lost 6 bases to trimming and J lost 4 bases, with 13 bases between them. CDR3 length: 15 amino acids. Written as DNA, the CDR3 is TGTGCCAGCAGCCCCGGGACACCGTATAATTCACCCCTCCACTTT. This codes for CASSPGTPYNSPLHF.

In this sample, this clonotype turned up once. The chain joins TRBV5-1 to TRBJ2-7; D unclear. The CDR3 loop spans 15 amino acids. The germline CDR1 and CDR2 sequences are SGHRS and YFSETQ. V was trimmed by 0 bases and J by 5 bases, leaving 15 bases between them. The CDR3 bases are TGCGCCAGCAGCTTGGGGTGGGCGCAGGTGGACGAGCAGTACTTC. It yields the protein CASSLGWAQVDEQYF.

This clonotype was counted many times. In DNA form, the CDR3 reads TGTGCCAGTAGTATAGACCATGCACAGGCGAACATTCAGTACTTC. It codes for CASSIDHAQANIQYF. The V and J genes are TRBV19 and TRBJ2-4, with a weak D call TRBD1 (5 bases). CDR3 length equals 15 residues. V dropped 0 bases and J dropped 7 bases, with 13 bases sitting between them. Germline lookup yields CDR1 LNHDA and CDR2 SQIVND (reference sequence).